The next 27 T cell receptor beta chains were all read from a single sample in a study of molecular identifiers for immune sequencing clone quantification. TCRdb re-called the PCR reads through MiXCR, storing one row per CDR3 protein. Of about 500,000 distinct CDR3 sequences listed, 25% are singletons. Sequencing was done on a sample of naive CD8+ T cells from blood, with Jurkat cell RNA spiked in. Stated subset: FACS-sorted CD8+CD4-CCR7+CD45RA+ naive T cells. The receptors come from a human donor in good health. Some libraries in this study had Jurkat cell RNA spiked in.

The V call is TRBV4-3, the J call TRBJ2-1; 8 bases line up with TRBD1. Germline V gives CDR1 LGHNA, CDR2 YSLEER. The junction had 9 bases not matched to a gene; V was cut back by 0 bases and J by 8 bases. The CDR3 is made up of 16 amino acids. The CDR3 is CASSQDWTGMLDEQFF. The CDR3 DNA follows: TGCGCCAGCAGCCAAGACTGGACAGGGATGCTCGATGAGCAGTTCTTC.

This clonotype was seen many times. This chain joins TRBV29-1 and TRBJ2-7; D is unresolved. The CDR3 totals 14 residues. Trimming cost V 4 bases and J 2 bases, with 15 bases left between them. CDR1 is SQVTM and CDR2 is ANQGSEA in the germline V gene. The CDR3 here is CSVVKAAETYEQYF. CDR3 DNA: TGCAGCGTTGTCAAGGCAGCCGAAACCTACGAGCAGTACTTC.

To note about this clonotype: This may be a read error, as it is one base from a much larger clone. The conserved final phenylalanine or tryptophan is absent from the CDR3, which likely points to a read error. The rearrangement uses TRBV12-3 or TRBV12-4 and TRBJ2-3, with D perhaps matching TRBD1 (6 bases). The length of the CDR3 is 14 residues. The V end was cut by 6 bases, the J end by 4 bases, with 14 bases between. The CDR3: CASSLTQGSDTQYL. DNA for the CDR3: TGTGCCAGCAGCCTAACCCAGGGGTCAGATACGCAGTATTTA.

In its sample, this clonotype was seen a few times. The chain uses TRBV30 and TRBJ2-7, with D unresolved. The CDR3 is 12 residues long. Trimming removed 4 bases at V and 0 bases at J, with 7 bases between. The germline gives CDR1 GTSNPN, CDR2 SVGIG (reference sequence). The CDR3 region has the DNA TGTGCCTGGATCTCGGACTCCTACGAGCAGTACTTC. It yields the protein CAWISDSYEQYF.

The V gene is TRBV7-6, the J gene TRBJ2-7; weak D call: TRBD2 (5 bases). Germline loops: CDR1 SGHVS, CDR2 FNYEAQ. CDR3 size: 14 residues. Trimming stripped 6 bases from V and 6 bases from J, with 18 bases between. The CDR3 DNA reads as TGTGCCAGCAGACCAGAACCGGGATTCGGCGAGCAGTACTTC. Its translation: CASRPEPGFGEQYF.

The CDR3 nucleotides are TGCAGTGCTAGAGGGGGTGGCCCGGAGGCCGGGGAGCTGTTTTTT. Translation gives CSARGGGPEAGELFF. V is TRBV20-1 and J is TRBJ2-2, with D perhaps matching TRBD2 (5 bases). The V end was cut by 1 base, the J end by 6 bases, with 15 bases between. CDR3 length: 15 amino acids. Germline V gives CDR1 DFQATT, CDR2 SNEGSKA (reference sequence).

The V and J genes are TRBV9 and TRBJ2-1; no firm D call. The CDR3 spans 15 residues. The germline V and J ends were trimmed by 0 bases and 5 bases, with 12 bases remaining between them. Germline CDR1 and CDR2: SGDLS and YYNGEE. The CDR3 is CASSVGGQEHNEQFF. The CDR3 region has the DNA TGTGCCAGCAGCGTAGGCGGCCAGGAACACAATGAGCAGTTCTTC.

This clonotype was seen many times. This chain links TRBV7-9 with TRBJ2-3; weak D call: TRBD2 (6 bases). V was clipped by 1 base and J by 0 bases, with 8 bases between them. The CDR3 loop spans 15 amino acids. Germline V gene data show CDR1 as SEHNR and CDR2 as FQNEAQ (reference sequence). Written as DNA, the CDR3 is TGTGCCAGCAGCTTAGTAGCGGACAGCACAGATACGCAGTATTTT. Its protein is CASSLVADSTDTQYF.

This clonotype was seen a handful of times. V is TRBV5-6 and J is TRBJ1-6; D not certain. The V end was cut by 7 bases, the J end by 9 bases, with 11 bases between. The germline V gene encodes CDR1 SGHDT and CDR2 YYEEEE. This CDR3 comprises 12 residues. This CDR3 reads CASGTFGSPLHF. The CDR3, as DNA: TGTGCCAGCGGAACGTTTGGTTCACCCCTCCACTTT.

The chain employs TRBV28 and TRBJ1-3; D uncertain. The CDR3 loop spans 15 amino acids. CDR1 is MDHEN, CDR2 SYDVKM, per germline. Trimming cost V 3 bases and J 1 base, with 10 bases left between them. In DNA form, the CDR3 reads TGTGCCAGCAGTTTCACACGAAATTCTGGAAACACCATATATTTT. Translation gives CASSFTRNSGNTIYF. The full variable domain, rest sourced from reference TRBV28 and TRBJ1-3, is DVKVTQSSRYLVKRTGEKVFLECVQDMDHENMFWYRQDPGLGLRLIYFSYDVKMKEKGDIPEGYSVSREKKERFSLILESASTNQTSMYLCASSFTRNSGNTIYFGEGSWLTVV.

This sequence joins TRBV6-2 or TRBV6-3 and TRBJ1-5; D gene ambiguous. Trimming shortened V by 8 bases and J by 3 bases, and 14 bases separated the two germline ends. The germline V gene has CDR1 MNHEY and CDR2 SVGEGT. The CDR3 is 14 amino acids. The CDR3, as DNA: TGTGCCAGCGGGTCCCTGAGGGACAATCAGCCCCAGCATTTT. Protein product: CASGSLRDNQPQHF.

The V call is TRBV5-1, the J call TRBJ2-5; 10 bases map to TRBD1. V lost 6 bases to trimming and J lost 2 bases; unmatched junction nucleotides: 7. The germline gives CDR1 SGHRS, CDR2 YFSETQ. There are 15 residues in the CDR3. In DNA form, the CDR3 reads TGCGCCAGCACATCCATGGGACAGGGGCAAGAGACCCAGTACTTC. Translating it yields CASTSMGQGQETQYF.

Concerning this clonotype itself: A junction boundary mismatches the germline segment, possibly from a read error. The chain combines TRBV5-6 with TRBJ1-2; no clear D. CDR1 is SGHDT, CDR2 YYEEEE, per germline. The CDR3 spans 14 residues. In DNA, the CDR3 is TGTGCCAGCAGCTCCTGGTTGGCGCTTGGCGGCTACGCCTTC. The encoded protein is CASSSWLALGGYAF.

This clonotype has a handful of counts. The chain uses TRBV27 and TRBJ2-2, with 9 bases matching TRBD1. The CDR3 covers 15 residues. V shed 10 bases, J shed 3 bases, and the junction held 9 bases outside the gene matches. Germline V gives CDR1 MNHEY, CDR2 SMNVEV (reference sequence). The CDR3 nucleotides read TGTGCCACCAGAATCAGGACAGGGGACACCGGGGAGCTGTTTTTT. Residues: CATRIRTGDTGELFF.

With regard to this clonotype: A clone one base away is much larger, so this may be a read error. V usage is TRBV27 and J usage is TRBJ1-5, with D hard to call. The germline V gene has CDR1 MNHEY and CDR2 SMNVEV (reference sequence). The CDR3 spans 14 residues. The V end was cut by 8 bases, the J end by 0 bases, with 11 bases between. CDR3 region: CASGRPYSNQPQHF. CDR3 nucleotides: TGTGCCAGCGGACGGCCTTATAGCAATCAGCCCCAGCATTTT.

The table lists this clonotype with a few counts. The chain carries TRBV12-5 and TRBJ1-4; D is unresolved. The CDR3 covers 16 residues. Trimming took 0 bases from V and 0 from J, leaving 8 bases between them. CDR1 and CDR2 from the germline V gene are LGHNT and FRNRAP. CDR3 protein: CASGLVVAATNEKLFF. CDR3 nucleotide sequence: TGTGCTAGTGGTTTGGTAGTGGCCGCAACTAATGAAAAACTGTTTTTT.

About this clonotype: The CDR3 does not end in the conserved phenylalanine or tryptophan, so this is likely a read error. The chain joins TRBV5-1 to TRBJ2-7, with D unresolved. The CDR3 extends over 15 amino acids. Germline V lookup: CDR1 SGHRS, CDR2 YFSETQ. Trimming pared 0 bases from V and 3 bases from J, leaving 13 bases between. The CDR3 DNA reads as TGCGCCAGCAGCTTGGGAGTTGGTCTGAACTACGAGCAGTACATC. Translated: CASSLGVGLNYEQYI.

This clonotype was observed a handful of times. This sequence joins TRBV18 and TRBJ2-5; 9 bases are a match to TRBD2. CDR1 KGHSH and CDR2 LQKENI come from the germline V gene. Unmatched junction bases numbered 7, after V lost 4 bases and J lost 1 base. The CDR3 contains 16 residues. CDR3 DNA: TGTGCCAGCTCACAAAGCCTAGCGGGAAGCCAAGAGACCCAGTACTTC. Protein product: CASSQSLAGSQETQYF.

The chain couples TRBV7-2 to TRBJ1-2; no clear D gene. Germline values: CDR1 SGHTA, CDR2 FQGNSA. CDR3 length: 13 amino acids. Trimming cost V 11 bases and J 3 bases, with 16 bases left between them. The CDR3 DNA follows: TGTGCCCGCCGCCCTTACAGATACTATGGCTACACCTTC. Translated, it gives CARRPYRYYGYTF.

V usage is TRBV20-1 and J usage is TRBJ1-2; D unresolved. This CDR3 is 11 amino acids long. V was pared by 6 bases and J by 3 bases, with 8 bases between. Germline CDR1 is DFQATT and CDR2 is SNEGSKA (reference sequence). DNA of the CDR3: TGCAGTGCCACTTCTGACTATGGCTACACCTTC. This codes for CSATSDYGYTF.

This clonotype was observed a handful of times. The chain combines TRBV7-9 with TRBJ1-5; D might be TRBD1 (5 bases). Trimming stripped 1 base from V and 2 bases from J, with 24 bases between. The germline CDR1 and CDR2 sequences are SEHNR and FQNEAQ (reference sequence). The CDR3 extends over 20 amino acids. The CDR3 DNA is TGTGCCAGCAGCTTAGTTGTCGGGGGAAGTGGGCCGGGGGGCAATCAGCCCCAGCATTTT. It encodes CASSLVVGGSGPGGNQPQHF.

There are many counts of this clonotype. V gene TRBV19 combines with J gene TRBJ1-5, with TRBD1 as a possible D gene (5 bases). Trimming took 4 bases from V and 4 from J, leaving 14 bases between them. This CDR3 is 15 amino acids long. Germline CDR1 is LNHDA and CDR2 is SQIVND (reference sequence). This CDR3 reads CASSTFGTFNQPQHF. CDR3 nucleotide sequence: TGTGCCAGTAGTACATTTGGGACTTTTAATCAGCCCCAGCATTTT.

A few counts support this clonotype. The chain uses TRBV28 and TRBJ2-3, with no clear D. Germline V gene sequence: CDR1 MDHEN, CDR2 SYDVKM. This CDR3 comprises 12 residues. Trimming pared 9 bases from V and 2 bases from J, leaving 9 bases between. The CDR3 protein is CASGFNTDTQYF. DNA for the CDR3: TGTGCCAGTGGGTTTAACACAGATACGCAGTATTTT.

V is TRBV29-1 and J is TRBJ2-7; 12 bases line up with TRBD1. In germline, CDR1 is SQVTM, CDR2 ANQGSEA. The V gene end was trimmed by 3 bases and the J gene end by 7 bases; junction bases not matched to a gene: 7. CDR3 length equals 14 residues. CDR3 protein: CSVDGGQGAREQYF. The CDR3 DNA is TGCAGCGTTGATGGGGGACAGGGGGCGAGGGAGCAGTACTTC.

The table lists this clonotype with a few counts. The chain combines TRBV20-1 with TRBJ2-1, with D perhaps matching TRBD2 (7 bases). Germline CDR1 is DFQATT and CDR2 is SNEGSKA (reference sequence). The CDR3 totals 17 residues. V lost 0 bases, J lost 9 bases, and 24 bases lay in between. This chain's CDR3 is CSARDPGEGGLVLEQFF. For the CDR3, the DNA is TGCAGTGCTAGAGATCCGGGGGAGGGGGGCCTGGTTCTTGAGCAGTTCTTC.

This clonotype was seen ten or more times. The rearrangement uses TRBV6-1 and TRBJ2-7; no definite D call. CDR1 and CDR2 (germline): MNHNS, SASEGT. The CDR3 has 12 amino acids. Deletions cut 1 base from V and 4 bases from J, with 5 bases between. CDR3 region: CASSEVSYEQYF. The CDR3 DNA reads as TGTGCCAGCAGTGAAGTTTCTTACGAGCAGTACTTC.

In its sample, this clonotype was seen many times. V usage is TRBV29-1 and J usage is TRBJ2-3, with 10 nucleotides matching TRBD2. CDR1 and CDR2 from the germline V gene are SQVTM and ANQGSEA. CDR3 length: 18 residues. Trimming removed 7 bases from V and 2 bases from J; junction bases left unmatched: 18. This CDR3 reads CSGVILVAGGPFTDTQYF. The CDR3 DNA follows: TGCAGCGGCGTGATCTTAGTAGCGGGGGGACCTTTCACAGATACGCAGTATTTT.